This paragraph reports one T cell receptor beta chain. Its antigen is unidentified. The PCR ran on 60 Vbeta and 13 Jbeta primers. TCRdb's copy holds only in-frame clones and misses some; the assay was immunoSEQ multiplex PCR. The sample holds 150,000 to 200,000 clones, 82% seen once. This entry is derived from a study of cytomegalovirus exposure and HLA in healthy donors. Overall study results and limits: In an earlier analysis, most TCR beta V segments were productive about 87% or about 30% of the time. A missense DCLRE1C variant was associated with V- and J-gene trimming of TCR beta chains in a later analysis, and an independent cohort replicated the association. Later examination showed HLA-associated TCR beta chains had greater clonal expansion than equally common others.

The germline CDR1 and CDR2 sequences are SGHDT and YYEEEE. This CDR3 comprises 17 residues. Trimming took 0 bases from V and 0 from J, leaving 14 bases between them. This receptor was obtained from a girl aged 2-9 years in good health and CMV-seropositive. The sample consisted of PBMCs. V usage is TRBV5-6 and J usage is TRBJ2-3; perhaps TRBD2 as D (5 bases). The CDR3 is CASSLGGPTFSTDTQYF. The CDR3 DNA is TGTGCCAGCAGCTTGGGAGGGCCGACCTTTAGCACAGATACGCAGTATTTT.